The 28 T cell receptor beta chains below come from one sample, sequenced in a study of blood T cell repertoires in COVID-19. Clones were sequenced by immunoSEQ multiplex PCR, and TCRdb holds only the in-frame ones, with some missing. Of almost 300,000 clones listed, approximately 86% are singletons. Source material: peripheral blood. These receptors all come from a man between 65 and 85 years old with acute or convalescent COVID-19.

This clone was recorded a few times. The genes are TRBV14 and TRBJ2-7, with D perhaps TRBD1 (6 bases). The CDR3 extends over 16 amino acids. The ends were cut back, 1 base at V and 0 bases at J, with 13 bases in the middle. CDR1 SGHDN and CDR2 FVKESK come from the germline V gene. In DNA form, the CDR3 reads TGTGCCAGCAGCCAAGGGACAGCGTACGTCTCCTACGAGCAGTACTTC. Its translation: CASSQGTAYVSYEQYF. Filled out from reference TRBV14 and TRBJ2-7, the complete variable domain reads EAGVTQFPSHSVIEKGQTVTLRCDPISGHDNLYWYRRVMGKEIKFLLHFVKESKQDESGMPNNRFLAERTGGTYSTLKVQPAELEDSGVYFCASSQGTAYVSYEQYFGPGTRLTVT.

The table lists this clone with a count of one. The chain links TRBV2 to TRBJ1-6; 7 positions match TRBD1. From germline, CDR1 is SNHLY and CDR2 FYNNEI. The CDR3 is 14 amino acids. Trimming took 6 bases from V and 9 from J; bases not matched to a gene: 8. The CDR3 nucleotides read TGTGCCAGCAGCCCCCTGACAGGGTCTTCACCCCTCCACTTT. Its translation is CASSPLTGSSPLHF.

V gene TRBV28 combines with J gene TRBJ2-1, with TRBD1 matching 11 bases. Germline V lookup: CDR1 MDHEN, CDR2 SYDVKM. The CDR3 contains 24 residues. Trimming at V came to 5 bases and at J to 0 bases, leaving 27 bases not matched to a gene. CDR3 loop: CASSQNPGDRGIPFRRTSYNEQFF. DNA for the CDR3: TGTGCCAGCAGTCAGAACCCGGGGGACAGGGGGATTCCCTTTAGGAGAACCTCCTACAATGAGCAGTTCTTC.

The chain recombines TRBV13 with TRBJ1-2, with D hard to call. This CDR3 comprises 16 residues. Germline V gene data show CDR1 as PRHDT and CDR2 as FYEKMQ (reference sequence). The V end lost 6 bases, the J end lost 0 bases, and 17 bases lay between the germline ends. The CDR3 protein is CASSRRHHEANYGYTF. CDR3 in DNA: TGTGCCAGCAGTCGACGCCACCATGAGGCTAACTATGGCTACACCTTC. The full variable domain, with the rest looked up from reference TRBV13 and TRBJ1-2, is AAGVIQSPRHLIKEKRETATLKCYPIPRHDTVYWYQQGPGQDPQFLISFYEKMQSDKGSIPDRFSAQQFSDYHSELNMSSLELGDSALYFCASSRRHHEANYGYTFGSGTRLTVV.

This chain links TRBV5-1 with TRBJ2-3; D is undetermined. The ends were cut back, 0 bases at V and 4 bases at J, with 12 bases in the middle. This CDR3 has 15 amino acids. Germline CDR1 SGHRS, CDR2 YFSETQ. The CDR3 loop reads CASSLAQVYSDTQYF. As DNA, the CDR3 is TGCGCCAGCAGCTTGGCCCAGGTTTACTCAGATACGCAGTATTTT.

The genes are TRBV5-1 and TRBJ1-4; 7 nucleotides agree with TRBD1. V lost 2 bases and J lost 6; bases outside the gene matches: 4. CDR3 length equals 14 residues. CDR1 is SGHRS and CDR2 is YFSETQ in the germline V gene. CDR3 coding DNA: TGCGCCAGCAGCTTTACAGGGGTTTATGAAAAACTGTTTTTT. This gives the protein CASSFTGVYEKLFF. Variable domain in full (rest from reference TRBV5-1 and TRBJ1-4): KAGVTQTPRYLIKTRGQQVTLSCSPISGHRSVSWYQQTPGQGLQFLFEYFSETQRNKGNFPGRFSGRQFSNSRSEMNVSTLELGDSALYLCASSFTGVYEKLFFGSGTQLSVL.

The V gene is TRBV5-1, the J gene TRBJ1-4; a weak D match, TRBD1 (5 bases). V lost 0 bases to trimming and J lost 10 bases, with 13 bases between them. The length of the CDR3 is 14 residues. CDR1 is SGHRS and CDR2 is YFSETQ in the germline V gene. The CDR3 DNA is TGCGCCAGCAGCTTGGACCTTGCGGGGGGAAAACTGTTTTTT. It translates to CASSLDLAGGKLFF.

The chain carries TRBV7-2 and TRBJ2-7; 10 nucleotides line up with TRBD2. Germline CDR1 SGHTA, CDR2 FQGNSA. Trimming took 5 bases from V and 7 from J; bases not matched to a gene: 11. The CDR3 is 15 amino acids. For the CDR3, the DNA is TGTGCCAGCAGCCTTTTAGCGGGAGGAGTAGAAGAGCAGTACTTC. It is translated as CASSLLAGGVEEQYF. Filled out from reference TRBV7-2 and TRBJ2-7, the complete variable domain reads GAGVSQSPSNKVTEKGKDVELRCDPISGHTALYWYRQSLGQGLEFLIYFQGNSAPDKSGLPSDRFSAERTGGSVSTLTIQRTQQEDSAVYLCASSLLAGGVEEQYFGPGTRLTVT.

The chain employs TRBV5-1 and TRBJ2-3; the D gene is possibly TRBD2 (7 bases). CDR1 SGHRS and CDR2 YFSETQ come from the germline V gene. CDR3 size: 15 residues. Trimming removed 0 bases from V and 1 base from J, with 9 bases in between. CDR3 in amino acids: CASSLVGGGTDTQYF. Here the CDR3 DNA reads TGCGCCAGCAGCTTGGTAGGGGGGGGCACAGATACGCAGTATTTT.

The chain employs TRBV5-4 and TRBJ2-1, with 9 bases aligning to TRBD2. In germline, CDR1 is SGHNT, CDR2 YYREEE (reference sequence). Trimming cost V 0 bases and J 1 base; bases outside gene matches: 5. The CDR3 loop spans 17 amino acids. The CDR3: CASSLGSGSGSYNEQFF. CDR3 nucleotides: TGTGCCAGCAGCTTGGGTAGCGGGAGTGGGTCCTACAATGAGCAGTTCTTC.

The chain couples TRBV4-1 to TRBJ2-5, with 10 bases that match TRBD1. The CDR3 has 16 amino acids. Germline-derived CDR1 and CDR2 are MGHRA and YSYEKL. V shed 4 bases, J shed 4 bases, and the junction held 9 bases outside the gene matches. The CDR3 region is CASSLGQGDLRETQYF. The CDR3 coding sequence is TGCGCCAGCAGCCTTGGACAGGGGGACTTGAGAGAGACCCAGTACTTC.

This clone turned up a few times. The chain is built from TRBV9 and TRBJ2-2; D ambiguous. CDR1 is SGDLS, CDR2 YYNGEE, per germline. The ends were cut back, 0 bases at V and 1 base at J, with 4 bases in the middle. CDR3 size: 14 residues. The CDR3 DNA is TGTGCCAGCAGCGTAGGAGTGAACACCGGGGAGCTGTTTTTT. Translated: CASSVGVNTGELFF.

The V call is TRBV6-2 or TRBV6-3, the J call TRBJ2-1, with D maybe TRBD1 (5 bases). Germline V CDR1 and CDR2: MNHEY, SVGEGT. The V and J ends lost 5 bases and 0 bases respectively, with 14 bases between them. The CDR3 sequence is 16 residues long. The CDR3 DNA sequence: TGTGCCAGCAGTACCCGACAGCTCAGCTCCTACAATGAGCAGTTCTTC. This translates into CASSTRQLSSYNEQFF.

Regarding this clone: This CDR3 is also generated by other DNA sequences in the sample. The chain combines TRBV5-1 with TRBJ2-1, with 9 nucleotides matching TRBD1. With V trimmed by 0 bases and J by 9 bases, 1 base remained unmatched. The CDR3 spans 13 residues. Germline assignment: CDR1 SGHRS and CDR2 YFSETQ. The CDR3 DNA follows: TGCGCCAGCAGCTTGGGACAGGGGGGTGAGCAGTTCTTC. This codes for CASSLGQGGEQFF.

The chain carries TRBV5-6 and TRBJ1-5, with 10 bases identical to TRBD1. The J segment lost 6 bases and the V segment lost 0 bases, leaving 9 bases of the junction unmatched. Germline V gives CDR1 SGHDT, CDR2 YYEEEE. The CDR3 consists of 17 residues. This chain's CDR3 is CASSLGHGTGATQPQHF. Here the CDR3 DNA reads TGTGCCAGCAGCTTGGGCCACGGGACAGGGGCAACTCAGCCCCAGCATTTT.

The chain uses TRBV18 and TRBJ1-1; D not certain. CDR1 and CDR2 from the germline V gene are KGHSH and LQKENI. This CDR3 spans 14 amino acids. The V end lost 3 bases, the J end lost 4 bases, and 12 bases lay between the germline ends. DNA of the CDR3: TGTGCCAGCTCACCTGGACTCGATAGCACTGAAGCTTTCTTT. Translated, it gives CASSPGLDSTEAFF.

The chain recombines TRBV19 with TRBJ2-1; tentatively, D is TRBD2 (6 bases). The V end was cut by 2 bases, the J end by 6 bases, with 11 bases between. CDR1 is LNHDA, CDR2 SQIVND, per germline (reference sequence). CDR3 length: 14 amino acids. CDR3 loop: CASSITGGINEQFF. The CDR3, as DNA: TGTGCCAGTAGTATAACTGGGGGGATCAATGAGCAGTTCTTC.

This chain uses TRBV18 with TRBJ1-1; the D gene is possibly TRBD1 (5 bases). Germline V gene lookup returns CDR1 KGHSH and CDR2 LQKENI. There are 14 residues in the CDR3. Trimming took 0 bases from V and 6 from J, leaving 11 bases between them. Here the CDR3 reads CASSPPRQSPEAFF. The CDR3 nucleotides are TGTGCCAGCTCACCACCTCGACAGTCCCCTGAAGCTTTCTTT. Drawing the rest from reference TRBV18 and TRBJ1-1, the complete variable domain is NAGVMQNPRHLVRRRGQEARLRCSPMKGHSHVYWYRQLPEEGLKFMVYLQKENIIDESGMPKERFSAEFPKEGPSILRIQQVVRGDSAAYFCASSPPRQSPEAFFGQGTRLTVV.

This chain connects TRBV24-1 to TRBJ2-2, with D tentatively TRBD2 (5 bases). This CDR3 has 17 residues. Germline values: CDR1 KGHDR, CDR2 SFDVKD. Trimming pared 4 bases from V and 0 bases from J, leaving 14 bases between. CDR3 coding DNA: TGTGCCACCAGTGAAAGTTCGAGGGTCGCGAACACCGGGGAGCTGTTTTTT. Protein product: CATSESSRVANTGELFF.

This clone was detected once. The chain carries TRBV21-1 and TRBJ2-4; the DNA was not compared with TRBD1, the D call given in the table. TRBV21-1 is a recognized pseudogene. The CDR3 runs to 17 residues. CDR3 nucleotides: TGTGCCAGCAGCAAGTGGACAGGGGGAATCTCCAAAAACATTCAGTACTTC. It encodes CASSKWTGGISKNIQYF.

In DNA, the CDR3 is TGTGCCAGCAGCTTGGGACTAGCGGGATCTGAGCAGTTCTTC. This codes for CASSLGLAGSEQFF. V usage is TRBV11-3 and J usage is TRBJ2-1; 13 bases line up with TRBD2. The CDR3 extends over 14 amino acids. Germline values: CDR1 SGHNT, CDR2 YENEEA. V gave up 3 bases and J gave up 9 bases; unmatched junction bases: 2.

A note on this clone: The same CDR3 is also encoded by other DNA sequences in this sample. The genes are TRBV5-1 and TRBJ2-5; 9 bases align to TRBD1. CDR1 SGHRS and CDR2 YFSETQ come from the germline V gene. CDR3 length equals 14 residues. With 2 bases clipped from V and 2 bases from J, the junction kept 1 base outside the gene matches. CDR3 nucleotide sequence: TGCGCCAGCAGCTTAGGGACAGGGCAAGAGACCCAGTACTTC. Its translation: CASSLGTGQETQYF.

The rearrangement joins TRBV10-2 to TRBJ1-5; D gene unclear. The length of the CDR3 is 14 residues. The germline CDR1 and CDR2 sequences are WSHSY and SAAADI. V was trimmed by 3 bases and J by 0 bases, leaving 6 bases between them. The CDR3 nucleotides are TGCGCCAGCAGTGACGCAGGTAGCAATCAGCCCCAGCATTTT. Its translation is CASSDAGSNQPQHF.

The CDR3 protein is CSGMTGHGYTF. The CDR3 DNA follows: TGCAGTGGAATGACAGGGCATGGCTACACCTTC. This rearrangement joins TRBV20-1 to TRBJ1-2; 7 bases are shared with TRBD1. The V gene end was trimmed by 7 bases and the J gene end by 6 bases; junction bases not matched to a gene: 5. Germline V lookup: CDR1 DFQATT, CDR2 SNEGSKA (reference sequence). This CDR3 spans 11 amino acids.

The chain employs TRBV2 and TRBJ1-1; 7 positions match TRBD1. The V and J ends lost 4 bases and 3 bases, in that order; junction bases with no gene match: 14. Germline loops: CDR1 SNHLY, CDR2 FYNNEI. This CDR3 has 17 residues. CDR3 region: CASSVAVDRDVDTEAFF. CDR3 nucleotide sequence: TGTGCCAGCAGTGTAGCGGTTGACAGGGATGTTGACACTGAAGCTTTCTTT.

V is TRBV5-1 and J is TRBJ1-2; D is possibly TRBD1 (5 bases). The germline V gene encodes CDR1 SGHRS and CDR2 YFSETQ. This CDR3 comprises 14 residues. V was pared by 4 bases and J by 3 bases, with 13 bases between. The CDR3 nucleotides are TGCGCCAGCAGCCAAGGCGGGGGAGACTATGGCTACACCTTC. Translating gives CASSQGGGDYGYTF.

The chain uses TRBV5-1 and TRBJ2-5; 7 nucleotides agree with TRBD1. Trimming at V came to 4 bases and at J to 2 bases, leaving 5 bases not matched to a gene. This CDR3 is built from 14 residues. The germline V gene encodes CDR1 SGHRS and CDR2 YFSETQ. CDR3 region: CASSAGTVQETQYF. The DNA of the CDR3 is TGCGCCAGCAGCGCCGGGACAGTTCAAGAGACCCAGTACTTC.

The chain combines TRBV7-9 with TRBJ2-2; 11 bases match TRBD2. V gave up 7 bases and J gave up 6 bases; unmatched junction bases: 10. The CDR3 length is 16 residues. CDR1 is SEHNR and CDR2 is FQNEAQ in the germline V gene (reference sequence). CDR3 nucleotide sequence: TGTGCCAGCACTCCACTAGCGGGGGATGTCTCCGGGGAGCTGTTTTTT. Encoded protein: CASTPLAGDVSGELFF.